The T cell receptor beta chain under discussion was sequenced for a study of radiotherapy plus CTLA-4 blockade in lung cancer. Looking at the study overall: 18% of patients responded objectively, and roughly 30% achieved disease control. Study-level findings and limits: Response was reportedly best predicted by early blood T cell clone dynamics, with interferon-beta. After treatment with radiotherapy plus ipilimumab, TCR clones that came from the tumor expanded in blood.

Some clones are missing from TCRdb's copy, which holds only in-frame ones; the method was immunoSEQ multiplex PCR. Of under 70,000 clones listed, 70% to 80% are singletons. Germline V gives CDR1 MNHEY, CDR2 SMNVEV (reference sequence). Trimming cost V 2 bases and J 15 bases; bases outside gene matches: 11. The CDR3 length is 14 residues. This clone was seen once. Its antigen is still unknown. The sequencing used peripheral blood, collected from a patient treated with radiotherapy plus ipilimumab. This chain joins TRBV27 and TRBJ2-1; 9 nucleotides align to TRBD2. This TCR was sampled from a human donor with non-small cell lung cancer who had a complete response to radiotherapy plus ipilimumab. The CDR3 spells CASSLIGSGGMRFF. The CDR3 region has the DNA TGTGCCAGCAGTTTAATCGGTAGCGGGGGCATGAGGTTCTTC.